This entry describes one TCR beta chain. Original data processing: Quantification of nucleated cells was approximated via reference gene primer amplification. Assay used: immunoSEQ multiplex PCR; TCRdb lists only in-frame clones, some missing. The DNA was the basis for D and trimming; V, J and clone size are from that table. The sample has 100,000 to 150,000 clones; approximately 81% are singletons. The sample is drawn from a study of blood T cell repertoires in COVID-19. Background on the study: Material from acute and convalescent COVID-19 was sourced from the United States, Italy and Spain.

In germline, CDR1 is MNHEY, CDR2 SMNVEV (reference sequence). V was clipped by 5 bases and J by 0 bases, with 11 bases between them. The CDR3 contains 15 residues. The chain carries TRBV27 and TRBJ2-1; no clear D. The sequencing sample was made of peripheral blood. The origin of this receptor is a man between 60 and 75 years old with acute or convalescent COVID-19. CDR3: CASSPTAVSYNEQFF. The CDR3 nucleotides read TGTGCCAGCAGTCCTACTGCGGTCTCCTACAATGAGCAGTTCTTC.